This TCR beta chain was profiled in a study of T cells in localized non-small cell lung cancer. Sequenced by immunoSEQ multiplex PCR; TCRdb stores in-frame clones only, minus some. The table records 78,000 or so clones, 70% to 90% of them present only once. General study results and limits: There was higher T cell clonality in uninvolved adjacent lung than in tumor, and it was highest there. Within adjacent lung there appeared a median around 57 of the top 100 tumor clones. A denser population of T cells in blood accompanied longer overall survival.

The CDR3 length is 12 residues. Germline CDR1 reads SGHDT; CDR2 reads YYEEEE. Trimming removed 0 bases from V and 8 bases from J, with 8 bases in between. Turning to this clone: The antigen is undetermined.

V usage is TRBV5-6 and J usage is TRBJ1-2; D gene uncertain. Source: peripheral blood, taken before any cancer treatment. This sequence originates from a man aged 35 to 69 with stage I lung adenocarcinoma. The CDR3 loop reads CASSLADRGYTF. In DNA, the CDR3 is TGTGCCAGCAGCTTGGCCGATCGGGGCTACACCTTC.